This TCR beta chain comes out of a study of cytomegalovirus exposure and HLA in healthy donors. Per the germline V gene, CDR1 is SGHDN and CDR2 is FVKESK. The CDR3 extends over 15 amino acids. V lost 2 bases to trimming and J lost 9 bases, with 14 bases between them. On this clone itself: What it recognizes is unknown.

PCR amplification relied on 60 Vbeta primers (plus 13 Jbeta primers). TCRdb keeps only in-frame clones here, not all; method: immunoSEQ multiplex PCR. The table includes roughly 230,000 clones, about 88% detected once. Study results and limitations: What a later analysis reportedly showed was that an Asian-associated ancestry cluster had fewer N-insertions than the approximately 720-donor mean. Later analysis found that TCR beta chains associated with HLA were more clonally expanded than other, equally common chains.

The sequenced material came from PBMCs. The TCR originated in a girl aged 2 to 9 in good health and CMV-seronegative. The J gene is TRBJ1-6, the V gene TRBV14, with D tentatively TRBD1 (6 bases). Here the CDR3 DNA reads TGTGCCAGCAGCCAATGGACAGTTATAAGTTCACCCCTCCACTTT. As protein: CASSQWTVISSPLHF.